This T cell receptor beta chain was captured in a study of a mutant IDH1 vaccine in newly diagnosed glioma (dated by TCRdb to about 2021). A note on the overall study: Eight vaccinations were administered to patients in weeks 1, 3, 5, 7, 11, 15, 19 and 23, corresponding to visits V03 through V10. Longitudinal TCRB deep sequencing was performed for about two dozen treated patients wherever samples were available for exploratory analyses. Before enrollment, patients had received standard therapy of radiotherapy alone, temozolomide alone, or radiochemotherapy with temozolomide; most received the combination. Six visits were used for peripheral blood collection: V03 (baseline), V05, V07, V10, V12 and V13. Vaccination was initiated 4-6 weeks after radiotherapy alone, or concurrently with temozolomide cycles in the chemotherapy-containing groups. Of the roughly 31 treated patients, approximately 60% were male and around 40% were female, and the mean age was approximately 39 years.

Library prep was done by the immunoSEQ multiplex PCR assay. Rearranged TCR beta chain sequences were amplified with the hsTCRB Kit following the manufacturer's protocol. Sequencing of TCRB libraries was carried out on an Illumina MiSeq. In the paper's pipeline: The proprietary platform of the kit vendor was used for demultiplexing, trimming and gene mapping. Entries here come from immuneACCESS through TCRdb and include only in-frame sequences with V and J called. Some clones fail to appear in such tables; in the studies checked, an unresolved V gene covers under half of the shortfall, and the cause of the remainder is unknown. Clonal size and the V and J genes are those of that table, whereas D and trimming came from the DNA. For this sample the table gives about 83,000 clones, of which 90% to 95% were detected only once. 0.56% of the sample is in the top ten clones. As concerns this clone: What this receptor recognizes is not known. The record has no base qualities; no much larger clone is one base away.

The time point label, as the study defines it: week 5, during vaccination. A 20-mer mutant IDH1 peptide at 300 micrograms in Montanide made up each vaccine dose, which was injected subcutaneously together with topical imiquimod. Newly diagnosed WHO grade 3 or 4 IDH1-mutant astrocytomas showing loss of nuclear ATRX were present in the donors. The samples were drawn from NOA16, a multicentre, single-arm, open-label phase I trial in Germany that tested a mutant IDH1 peptide vaccine in humans for the first time. Genomic DNA for TCRB sequencing was extracted from EDTA blood using the DNeasy Blood and Tissue Kit. Trimming takes 6 bases off V and 1 base off J; junction bases not matched to a gene: 5. The CDR3 sequence holds 15 residues, the cysteine and phenylalanine included. Just the 45-base CDR3 DNA is kept, in frame starting at base 1. The germline V gene (reference sequence) sets CDR1 to MNHNY and CDR2 to SVGAGI.

Overall study outcomes, separate from this receptor: Pseudoprogression appeared unrelated to alterations in the top peripheral T cell clonotypes detected by TCRB sequencing. PBMC samples for TCRB deep sequencing were selected based on availability. Vaccine-induced immune responses across multiple MHC alleles were detected in 90% to 95% of patients. The authors noted that analyses of patient blood samples could not be reproduced because of sample limitations.

The clonotype was recovered from a woman between 50 and 59 years old with glioma. The chain employs TRBV6-6 and TRBJ1-1; 10 nucleotides in the junction match TRBD1. Sample: PBMCs, taken from a glioma patient whose treatment included an IDH1 peptide vaccine. The sequenced DNA is TGTGCCAGCAGGAGAGACAGGGGGCAGAACACTGAAGCTTTCTTT. The translation is CASRRDRGQNTEAFF.